The 5 T cell receptor beta chains listed next were all sequenced from one sample in a study of blood T cell repertoires in COVID-19. Data came from immunoSEQ multiplex PCR; TCRdb stores just in-frame clones and leaves some out. The sample lists over 200,000 clones; more than 80% were seen once. Sequenced input: peripheral blood. The receptors shown here come from a man younger than 40 with COVID-19, enrolled during active disease.

The rearrangement uses TRBV6-6 and TRBJ2-7, with 9 nucleotides matching TRBD2. The germline gives CDR1 MNHNY, CDR2 SVGAGI (reference sequence). V shed 0 bases, J shed 6 bases, and the junction held 6 bases outside the gene matches. The CDR3 runs 15 residues. The CDR3, as DNA: TGTGCCAGCAGTTACTCGGCTAGCGGGGAGCTCGAGCAGTACTTC. This encodes CASSYSASGELEQYF.

V and J are TRBV3-1 (or the pseudogene TRBV3-2) and TRBJ1-2, with TRBD1 as a possible D gene (6 bases). The CDR3 is 14 amino acids. V lost 4 bases to trimming and J lost 3 bases, with 12 bases between them. Germline CDR1 reads LGHDT; CDR2 reads YNNKEL (reference sequence). Written as DNA, the CDR3 is TGTGCCAGCAGCCTGGACAGTGGGGACTATGGCTACACCTTC. This sequence encodes CASSLDSGDYGYTF.

The J gene is TRBJ2-4, the V gene TRBV2; 14 bases match TRBD2. This CDR3 is built from 17 residues. Per the germline V gene, CDR1 is SNHLY and CDR2 is FYNNEI. V dropped 6 bases and J dropped 5; count of bases not matched to a gene: 9. The CDR3 region has the DNA TGTGCCAGCAGGCCGGGACTAGCGGGAGCGTACGAAAACATTCAGTACTTC. It translates to CASRPGLAGAYENIQYF.

The CDR3 sequence is CASRRRDRYDSPLHF. The CDR3 DNA reads TGTGCCAGCAGGCGCCGGGACAGGTATGATTCACCCCTCCACTTT. The rearrangement uses TRBV14 and TRBJ1-6; 8 nucleotides agree with TRBD1. V dropped 6 bases and J dropped 8; count of bases not matched to a gene: 9. The V gene's germline CDR1 is SGHDN and CDR2 FVKESK. The CDR3 loop spans 15 amino acids.

The V and J genes are TRBV28 and TRBJ1-6; 7 nucleotides align to TRBD1. Germline V gene lookup returns CDR1 MDHEN and CDR2 SYDVKM. Trimming at V came to 3 bases and at J to 10 bases, leaving 9 bases not matched to a gene. CDR3 length: 15 amino acids. The CDR3 coding sequence is TGTGCCAGCAGTTTCTACGACAGGGCGAACTCACCCCTCCACTTT. It yields the protein CASSFYDRANSPLHF.